This TCR beta chain is from a study of technical replicates of blood from a handful of donors. Profiled with immunoSEQ multiplex PCR; TCRdb holds only in-frame clones, not every one. The sample lists 80,000 to 90,000 clones, just under 95% occurring once. This CDR3 has 18 amino acids. Unmatched junction bases numbered 10, after V lost 0 bases and J lost 3 bases. The receptor was isolated from a human donor in good health. The genes are TRBV23-1 and TRBJ2-3; TRBD1 aligns across 9 bases. TRBV23-1 is known as an ORF, though its function is uncertain. Sequenced material: T cells isolated from PBMCs. CDR3 bases: TGCGCCAGCAGTCAATCCAGAAATACAGGGGGCTCAACAGATACGCAGTATTTT. It is translated as CASSQSRNTGGSTDTQYF.